This T cell receptor (beta chain) was captured in a study of blood T cells in healthy people across ages. Across the whole study: When template switching was applied, about one barcoded beta molecule was captured per two T cells.

With a J-beta primer mix and a sample-barcoded 5' primer, a second PCR ran roughly 7 to 11 cycles. Each sample provided no less than 3 million CDR3-containing paired-end reads. TCRdb itself ran the 5' RACE reads through MiXCR, one entry per CDR3 protein. The sample has 1.5 million to 2 million distinct CDR3 sequences, around 40% seen once. Germline CDR1 MNHNY, CDR2 SVGAGI (reference sequence). V was clipped by 6 bases and J by 4 bases; unmatched bases: 9. The CDR3 loop spans 16 amino acids. Input material: blood. The TCR sequence derives from a human donor in good health. The chain carries TRBV6-6 and TRBJ2-3, with 11 nucleotides matching TRBD2. The CDR3 DNA sequence: TGTGCCAGCAGCTTGGAACTAGCGGGGGTTGCAGATACGCAGTATTTT. Its protein product is CASSLELAGVADTQYF.